Presented here are 20 T cell receptor beta chains from one specimen sequenced in a study of control samples from healthy donors and cancer patients (dated by TCRdb to between 2020 and 2021). Libraries came from the immunoSEQ multiplex PCR assay. In its TCRdb copy, this immuneACCESS table keeps in-frame sequences only and misses some clones. Where compared with another copy, unresolved V genes explain less than half of these, and the others have no known cause. This sample gives some 120,000 clones in total; approximately 90% of them show up just once. The ten largest account for roughly 8.7% of the sample. Sequenced sample: blood. These receptors were obtained from a man between 18 and 29 years old in good health.

The V and J genes are TRBV19 and TRBJ2-2; D not resolved. Germline loops: CDR1 LNHDA, CDR2 SQIVND (reference sequence). V gave up 0 bases and J gave up 5 bases, with 16 bases separating them. This CDR3 has 17 residues. DNA of the CDR3: TGTGCCAGTAGTATAGATCGTGTCAGCCTCTCTACCGGGGAGCTGTTTTTT. It specifies CASSIDRVSLSTGELFF.

The chain joins TRBV30 to TRBJ2-5; 9 positions agree with TRBD2. The CDR3 runs 15 residues. CDR1 is GTSNPN, CDR2 SVGIG, per germline (reference sequence). V lost 0 bases, J lost 1 base, and 3 bases stayed unmatched. CDR3 sequence reads: CAWSVGRGGQETQYF. The CDR3 bases are TGTGCCTGGAGTGTAGGGCGGGGGGGCCAAGAGACCCAGTACTTC.

V is TRBV3-1 (or the pseudogene TRBV3-2) and J is TRBJ2-3; the D call may be TRBD1 or TRBD2 (6 bases each). V lost 1 base to trimming and J lost 4 bases, with 15 bases between them. Germline assignment: CDR1 LGHDT and CDR2 YNNKEL (reference sequence). The CDR3 contains 16 residues. In DNA, the CDR3 is TGTGCCAGCAGCCAAGTTCCGGGGGCAGGCGCAGATACGCAGTATTTT. Translation gives CASSQVPGAGADTQYF.

This rearrangement joins TRBV2 to TRBJ1-4; D is unresolved. Germline-derived CDR1 and CDR2 are SNHLY and FYNNEI. V was clipped by 3 bases and J by 10 bases, with 9 bases between them. The CDR3 runs 12 residues. The CDR3, as DNA: TGTGCCAGCAGTGACACGGTTGGAAAACTGTTTTTT. This translates into CASSDTVGKLFF.

The chain has TRBV10-1 and TRBJ1-2; D ambiguous. V was clipped by 6 bases and J by 11 bases, with 7 bases between them. CDR1 is WNHNN and CDR2 is SYGVQD in the germline V gene (reference sequence). CDR3 length: 9 residues. CDR3 amino acids: CASSAVYTF. For the CDR3, the DNA is TGCGCCAGCAGCGCGGTGTACACCTTC.

V gene TRBV12-3 or TRBV12-4 combines with J gene TRBJ2-2; D is undetermined. This CDR3 is 11 amino acids long. V shed 4 bases and J shed 10 bases, with 7 bases lying between them. The CDR3 nucleotides are TGTGCCAGCAGTTACAGCATGGAGCTGTTTTTT. Translated: CASSYSMELFF.

This sequence joins TRBV7-2 and TRBJ1-5; 7 bases agree with TRBD1. Germline V gene data show CDR1 as SGHTA and CDR2 as FQGNSA. The CDR3 has 15 amino acids. The V segment lost 5 bases and the J segment 7 bases; nucleotides outside the gene matches: 11. The CDR3 sequence: CASSPGGGLGQPQHF. The CDR3 DNA reads as TGTGCCAGCAGCCCAGGGGGGGGCTTGGGACAGCCCCAGCATTTT.

Points on this clone: The sample holds other DNA sequences that translate to the same CDR3. The V and J genes are TRBV7-9 and TRBJ1-2; D is uncertain. V dropped 1 base and J dropped 6 bases, with 6 bases sitting between them. The CDR3 runs to 12 residues. Germline CDR1 and CDR2: SEHNR and FQNEAQ (reference sequence). The CDR3 DNA reads as TGTGCCAGCAGCTTAGTAAGGGATGGCTACACCTTC. It translates to CASSLVRDGYTF.

The J gene is TRBJ1-2, the V gene TRBV18; 10 bases are shared with TRBD1. The junction had 1 base not matched to a gene; V was cut back by 2 bases and J by 4 bases. The germline gives CDR1 KGHSH, CDR2 LQKENI. CDR3 length equals 14 residues. CDR3 nucleotide sequence: TGTGCCAGCTCACCAGGGACAGGGGCCTATGGCTACACCTTC. Translating gives CASSPGTGAYGYTF.

The J gene is TRBJ1-6, the V gene TRBV4-1, with D possibly TRBD1 on 5 matching bases. Germline CDR1 reads MGHRA; CDR2 reads YSYEKL. The CDR3 contains 19 residues. V lost 4 bases and J 0 bases, leaving 19 bases between the germline ends. The CDR3 loop is CASSPLTWGISSYNSPLHF. The CDR3 nucleotides are TGCGCCAGCAGCCCCCTAACGTGGGGGATCAGCTCCTATAATTCACCCCTCCACTTT.

This chain connects TRBV7-9 to TRBJ1-5; 11 bases line up with TRBD1. The CDR3 totals 16 residues. V dropped 4 bases and J dropped 6; count of bases not matched to a gene: 8. Germline loops: CDR1 SEHNR, CDR2 FQNEAQ (reference sequence). CDR3 amino acids: CASSSRDRGVGQPQHF. The CDR3 nucleotides are TGTGCCAGCAGCTCCAGGGACAGGGGGGTTGGTCAGCCCCAGCATTTT.

For this clone: The same CDR3 arises from other DNA sequences in this sample as well. The chain is built from TRBV9 and TRBJ2-7, with a weak D call TRBD1 (5 bases). This CDR3 comprises 14 residues. With 0 bases removed from V and 3 bases from J, the gap between germline ends came to 10 bases. Per germline, CDR1 SGDLS and CDR2 YYNGEE. The DNA of the CDR3 is TGTGCCAGCAGCGTAGACGGCAGGGACTACGAGCAGTACTTC. This encodes CASSVDGRDYEQYF.

The chain has TRBV18 and TRBJ2-1, with D uncertain. CDR3 length equals 15 residues. The V gene lost 2 bases and the J gene lost 0 bases, with 8 bases spanning the gap. Looked up from germline, CDR1 is KGHSH and CDR2 is LQKENI. This CDR3 reads CASSPSFSSYNEQFF. DNA for the CDR3: TGTGCCAGCTCACCAAGCTTTAGCTCCTACAATGAGCAGTTCTTC.

In this sample, this clone turned up once. The chain is built from TRBV20-1 and TRBJ2-5; no firm D call. The V gene's germline CDR1 is DFQATT and CDR2 SNEGSKA (reference sequence). This CDR3 has 11 residues. V was pared by 3 bases and J by 3 bases, with 5 bases between. The CDR3 spells CSARMEETQYF. CDR3 sequence (DNA): TGCAGTGCTAGGATGGAAGAGACCCAGTACTTC.

This chain connects TRBV2 to TRBJ2-2; 11 bases match TRBD1. Germline V CDR1 and CDR2: SNHLY, FYNNEI. After removal of 11 bases from V and 7 bases from J, the junction contained 9 bases not matched to a gene. CDR3 length: 14 residues. The DNA for the CDR3 is TGTGCCTCCTCCGGGACAGGGGGTGGCGGGGAGCTGTTTTTT. It encodes CASSGTGGGGELFF. The whole variable domain, filled in from reference TRBV2 and TRBJ2-2, reads EPEVTQTPSHQVTQMGQEVILRCVPISNHLYFYWYRQILGQKVEFLVSFYNNEISEKSEIFDDQFSVERPDGSNFTLKIRSTKLEDSAMYFCASSGTGGGGELFFGEGSRLTVL.

The chain uses TRBV6-5 and TRBJ2-1; the D is unclear. V lost 2 bases and J lost 7, with 12 bases in between. The germline CDR1 and CDR2 sequences are MNHEY and SVGAGI. CDR3 length equals 14 residues. The CDR3 region has the DNA TGTGCCAGCAGTTACGACGACACTGATAATGAGCAGTTCTTC. Protein: CASSYDDTDNEQFF.

The rearrangement uses TRBV12-3 or TRBV12-4 and TRBJ2-3, with 7 bases that match TRBD2. After removal of 6 bases from V and 6 bases from J, the junction contained 6 bases not matched to a gene. This CDR3 has 13 residues. This CDR3 is CASRLTSADTQYF. CDR3 nucleotide sequence: TGTGCCAGCAGGCTTACTAGCGCGGATACGCAGTATTTT.

This chain links TRBV6-5 with TRBJ2-7; perhaps D is TRBD1 or TRBD2 (5 bases each). The CDR3 totals 13 residues. Germline V gives CDR1 MNHEY, CDR2 SVGAGI. V lost 9 bases, J lost 1 base, and 13 bases lay in between. The CDR3 nucleotides read TGTGCCAGTATGGGGGTAGCTTCCTACGAGCAGTACTTC. It translates to CASMGVASYEQYF.

The rearrangement uses TRBV10-2 and TRBJ1-5, with a tentative D call TRBD1 (5 bases). The germline CDR1 and CDR2 sequences are WSHSY and SAAADI. Deletions cut 6 bases from V and 4 bases from J, with 13 bases between. The CDR3 loop spans 14 amino acids. The CDR3 loop is CASSFRGANQPQHF. The CDR3 nucleotides read TGCGCCAGCAGCTTTCGAGGGGCTAATCAGCCCCAGCATTTT.

The chain employs TRBV11-3 and TRBJ2-1, with 14 positions matching TRBD2. Germline lookup yields CDR1 SGHNT and CDR2 YENEEA. V was pared by 4 bases and J by 12 bases, with 5 bases of the junction left unmatched. The CDR3 spans 14 residues. Here the CDR3 reads CASSSTSGGAGQFF. CDR3 bases: TGTGCCAGCAGCTCGACTAGCGGGGGGGCCGGGCAGTTCTTC.